Each of the 17 T cell receptor beta chains below was sequenced from the same sample in a study of glioma-infiltrating T cells (dated by TCRdb to 2016 to 2017). Sequenced using an Illumina MiSeq. TCR alpha and beta CDR3 regions were amplified with the iRepertoire nested amplicon-rescue multiplex PCR (arm-PCR) platform from RNA. Starting from the raw public reads, TCRdb applied fastp trimming at Q25, assembled clones with MiXCR and retained in-frame beta chains. Each record represents a unique CDR3 protein, reported with the most common genes and DNA among its rows. This sample gives under 150,000 distinct CDR3 sequences in total; more than 35% of them show up just once. The ten largest clones take up around 20% of the sample. Material: glioma tissue, nonneoplastic brain tissue, or PBMCs (not recorded which). All receptors come from a human donor with low-grade glioma or glioblastoma, undergoing nonglioma brain surgery, or in good health (not recorded which).

This sequence joins TRBV28 and TRBJ2-3; tentatively, D is TRBD2 (5 bases). The CDR3 runs 14 residues. V was shortened by 6 bases and J by 2 bases, with 12 bases between the two germline ends. The V gene's germline CDR1 is MDHEN and CDR2 SYDVKM. This CDR3 is CASSYGVYTDTQYF. The CDR3 nucleotides read TGTGCCAGCAGCTACGGGGTCTACACAGATACGCAGTATTTT.

The rearrangement joins TRBV2 to TRBJ2-7; 9 bases are a match to TRBD2. Germline lookup yields CDR1 SNHLY and CDR2 FYNNEI. The CDR3 spans 14 residues. V shed 6 bases and J 2 bases; nucleotides not matched to a gene: 5. In DNA, the CDR3 is TGTGCCAGCAGAACTAGCGGGTATGCCTACGAGCAGTACTTC. Translated: CASRTSGYAYEQYF.

The chain is built from TRBV7-3 and TRBJ2-1; D gene unclear. V was clipped by 4 bases and J by 8 bases, with 12 bases between them. The germline gives CDR1 SGHTA, CDR2 FQGTGA. The CDR3 extends over 13 amino acids. Here the CDR3 DNA reads TGTGCCAGCAGCTCGCGACCATACGATGAGCAGTTCTTC. Protein: CASSSRPYDEQFF.

With respect to this clonotype: One end of the junction is discordant with germline, which a read error may explain. The rearrangement uses TRBV2 and TRBJ1-5; no firm D call. CDR1 SNHLY and CDR2 FYNNEI come from the germline V gene. The length of the CDR3 is 13 residues. As DNA, the CDR3 is TGTGCCAGGAGTGGCCTCAACAATCAGCCCCAGCATTTT. Translating gives CARSGLNNQPQHF.

The chain recombines TRBV6-1 with TRBJ2-2; D is possibly TRBD2 (5 bases). The CDR3 is 14 amino acids. CDR1 is MNHNS, CDR2 SASEGT, per germline. Trimming stripped 6 bases from V and 8 bases from J, with 16 bases between. In DNA, the CDR3 is TGTGCCAGCAGGCCGCCGGGAACATCGGGGGAGCTGTTTTTT. Protein product: CASRPPGTSGELFF.

This clonotype showed up just a few times. The V gene is TRBV20-1, the J gene TRBJ1-1, with D possibly being TRBD1 (5 bases). The CDR3 covers 16 residues. V lost 2 bases and J 1 base, leaving 17 bases between the germline ends. Looked up from germline, CDR1 is DFQATT and CDR2 is SNEGSKA (reference sequence). This chain's CDR3 is CSARRDGSVANTEAFF. As DNA, the CDR3 is TGCAGTGCTAGAAGGGACGGATCGGTAGCGAACACTGAAGCTTTCTTT.

Note on this clonotype: The junction does not match germline at one end; this may be a read error. The chain combines TRBV2 with TRBJ1-5; D is ambiguous. This CDR3 region has 11 residues. The germline V gene encodes CDR1 SNHLY and CDR2 FYNNEI. The CDR3 loop reads CASSDEQPRHF. The CDR3 DNA is TGTGCCAGCAGTGATGAACAGCCCCGGCATTTT.

This clonotype came up a few times. The V and J genes are TRBV6-6 and TRBJ1-3, with D unresolved. Per germline, CDR1 MNHNY and CDR2 SVGAGI (reference sequence). The V end was cut by 0 bases, the J end by 0 bases, with 18 bases between. The CDR3 runs to 19 residues. Here the CDR3 DNA reads TGTGCCAGCAGTTACTCGCGAAGAGGCAGGAAATTCTCTGGAAACACCATATATTTT. Encoded protein: CASSYSRRGRKFSGNTIYF.

In this sample, this clonotype turned up once. In DNA, the CDR3 is TGTGCCACCAGTGATTTCCATGAGACCCAGTACTTC. Translation: CATSDFHETQYF. The chain has TRBV24-1 and TRBJ2-5; D is undetermined. The germline V gene encodes CDR1 KGHDR and CDR2 SFDVKD. CDR3 length: 12 residues. Trimming cost V 1 base and J 5 bases, with 4 bases left between them.

The V and J genes are TRBV14 and TRBJ1-1, with 7 bases matching TRBD1. This CDR3 comprises 14 residues. Trimming cost V 3 bases and J 4 bases; bases outside gene matches: 5. Germline V gene sequence: CDR1 SGHDN, CDR2 FVKESK. The CDR3: CASSHNRGATEAFF. In nucleotides, the CDR3 is TGTGCCAGCAGCCACAACAGGGGAGCCACTGAAGCTTTCTTT.

The chain couples TRBV7-6 to TRBJ1-1; the D gene is possibly TRBD1 (5 bases). The CDR3 contains 13 residues. Germline-derived CDR1 and CDR2 are SGHVS and FNYEAQ. The V gene lost 4 bases and the J gene lost 3 bases, with 9 bases spanning the gap. The CDR3: CASSSGQHTEAFF. CDR3 bases: TGTGCCAGCAGCTCTGGACAACACACTGAAGCTTTCTTT.

This clonotype was observed many times. The chain links TRBV15 to TRBJ2-5; TRBD1 matches 7 bases. Unmatched junction bases numbered 6, after V lost 3 bases and J lost 2 bases. The CDR3 consists of 15 residues. Germline CDR1 LNHNV, CDR2 YYDKDF (reference sequence). Here the CDR3 DNA reads TGTGCCACCAGCAGGGGGGACAGTAAACAAGAGACCCAGTACTTC. Its protein is CATSRGDSKQETQYF. The variable domain in full, completed from reference TRBV15 and TRBJ2-5, reads DAMVIQNPRYQVTQFGKPVTLSCSQTLNHNVMYWYQQKSSQAPKLLFHYYDKDFNNEADTPDNFQSRRPNTSFCFLDIRSPGLGDTAMYLCATSRGDSKQETQYFGPGTRLLVL.

The rearrangement uses TRBV2 and TRBJ2-2; 8 nucleotides agree with TRBD1. CDR1 is SNHLY, CDR2 FYNNEI, per germline. The CDR3 contains 15 residues. V trimming: 3 bases; J trimming: 3 bases; junction bases outside the gene matches: 3. The CDR3 reads CASSDRGLYTGELFF. CDR3 nucleotides: TGTGCCAGCAGTGACAGGGGGCTGTACACCGGGGAGCTGTTTTTT.

The chain uses TRBV7-2 and TRBJ2-1; possibly TRBD2 for D (5 bases). Germline values: CDR1 SGHTA, CDR2 FQGNSA. The V and J ends lost 5 bases and 0 bases respectively, with 14 bases between them. The CDR3 totals 16 residues. DNA for the CDR3: TGTGCCAGCAGCGCCCGTAGCGTGAGCTCCTACAATGAGCAGTTCTTC. It translates to CASSARSVSSYNEQFF. Drawing the rest from reference TRBV7-2 and TRBJ2-1, the complete variable domain is GAGVSQSPSNKVTEKGKDVELRCDPISGHTALYWYRQSLGQGLEFLIYFQGNSAPDKSGLPSDRFSAERTGGSVSTLTIQRTQQEDSAVYLCASSARSVSSYNEQFFGPGTRLTVL.

As for this clonotype: One end of the junction is discordant with germline, which a read error may explain. The gene calls are TRBV28 and TRBJ1-2, with no clear D. The length of the CDR3 is 13 residues. Germline CDR1 is MDHEN and CDR2 is SYDVKM. DNA for the CDR3: TGTGCCAGCAGTTTATTGCAGAATATGGGCTCCACCTTC. Amino acids: CASSLLQNMGSTF.

This chain joins TRBV5-1 and TRBJ2-5; TRBD1 agrees at 8 bases. There are 14 residues in the CDR3. V was clipped by 5 bases and J by 4 bases; unmatched bases: 7. The germline V gene has CDR1 SGHRS and CDR2 YFSETQ. This CDR3 reads CASRRTGLGETQYF. In DNA form, the CDR3 reads TGCGCCAGCAGACGGACAGGGTTGGGAGAGACCCAGTACTTC.

This clonotype was observed a few times. This chain connects TRBV20-1 to TRBJ1-1, with 7 positions matching TRBD1. The CDR3 runs to 14 residues. The V and J ends lost 4 bases and 3 bases, in that order; junction bases with no gene match: 8. Germline CDR1 reads DFQATT; CDR2 reads SNEGSKA (reference sequence). CDR3 residues: CSANRQGGYTEAFF. CDR3 DNA sequence: TGCAGTGCTAACCGACAGGGAGGGTACACTGAAGCTTTCTTT.